Detailed here is one T cell receptor (beta chain). Antigen unknown. The record originates from a study of cytomegalovirus exposure and HLA in healthy donors. Overall study findings and caveats: The availability of immune exposure information extended only to CMV serostatus.

Primers included in the PCR were 60 Vbeta and 13 Jbeta primers. The table came from immunoSEQ multiplex PCR; TCRdb's copy has only in-frame clones and leaves some out. In the table there are more than 75,000 clones, roughly three quarters of which are singletons. The source material was PBMCs. The sequence was collected from a woman aged 40 to 49 in good health and CMV-seropositive.

CDR3 sequence reads: CASSSGTPGELFF. DNA of the CDR3: TGTGCCAGCAGCTCGGGGACACCCGGGGAGCTGTTTTTT. The rearrangement uses TRBV7-3 and TRBJ2-2; tentative D call: TRBD1 (6 bases). CDR3 length equals 13 residues. V was pared by 4 bases and J by 6 bases, with 9 bases between. Per the germline V gene, CDR1 is SGHTA and CDR2 is FQGTGA.